Listed below are T cell receptor beta chains from one sample, sequenced in a study of blood T cell repertoires in COVID-19. Only in-frame clones appear in the TCRdb table, and some are missing; sequencing was by immunoSEQ multiplex PCR. Found here are fewer than 200,000 clones, approximately 80% of them singletons; the top ten hold about 9%. The sequencing sample was made of peripheral blood. Receptor source: a woman in her fifties or sixties with active or convalescent COVID-19. CDR3s include the opening cysteine and the closing phenylalanine or tryptophan. D genes are given only for firm matches.

j_call d_call v_call cdr3_aa
TRBJ2-5 . TRBV3-1/TRBV3-2 CASSQRGEETQYF
TRBJ1-1 TRBD1 TRBV5-1 CASSLPGQGNTEAFF
TRBJ2-1 . TRBV4-2 CASSQVKSEQFF
TRBJ2-7 . TRBV7-3 CASSIKPGTPYEQYF
TRBJ2-7 TRBD1 TRBV29-1 CSTRTGAYEQYF
TRBJ1-6 . TRBV6-2/TRBV6-3 CASRPTGPTSPLHF
TRBJ1-1 . TRBV4-3 CASSQARNTEAFF
TRBJ1-2 . TRBV13 CASRKGGQDLGYTF
TRBJ1-2 . TRBV28 CASRHHRQYGYTF
TRBJ2-1 TRBD2 TRBV5-1 CASSFTSGGSNEQFF
TRBJ1-2 . TRBV2 CASSPGTGFHGYTF
TRBJ1-2 . TRBV28 CASSLAGARGYTF
TRBJ2-6 . TRBV27 CASSLRAPAGANVLTF
TRBJ1-2 . TRBV14 CASSQWGGGYTF
TRBJ2-2 . TRBV29-1 CSASVRGYNGELFF
TRBJ2-5 . TRBV6-5 CASSSVGLKETQYF
TRBJ1-1 . TRBV5-1 CASSSDGVLNTEAFF
TRBJ1-1 . TRBV6-2/TRBV6-3 CASSYSQGWTEAFF
TRBJ1-1 TRBD1 TRBV6-2/TRBV6-3 CASSYGGDRGGTEAFF
TRBJ1-4 TRBD1 TRBV7-2 CASSLAPGTGREKLFF
TRBJ2-2 . TRBV18 CASSPGGGLNTGELFF
TRBJ1-2 . TRBV3-1/TRBV3-2 CASSQNPGGTTNYGYTF
TRBJ1-1 . TRBV11-2 CASSLGTEAFF
TRBJ2-2 . TRBV7-9 CASSLTQGGGELFF
TRBJ2-7 TRBD1 TRBV19 CASSTRLGTGEQYF
TRBJ2-2 . TRBV10-3 CAISPTGNTGELFF
TRBJ2-5 TRBD1 TRBV19 CASSIGRRGSGETQYF
TRBJ1-5 . TRBV5-8 CASSPEGTPEEPQHF
TRBJ2-1 TRBD2 TRBV7-9 CASSLGGLAGKDNEQFF
TRBJ1-2 TRBD1 TRBV4-2 CASSHGQGGLGYTF
TRBJ1-1 . TRBV2 CASNPLGLNTEAFF
TRBJ1-1 TRBD1 TRBV27 CASSPRTGSRTEAFF
TRBJ2-1 . TRBV4-1 CASSPGTSYNEQFF
TRBJ1-1 TRBD1 TRBV3-1/TRBV3-2 CASSPTTGTGNTEAFF
TRBJ1-5 . TRBV9 CASSASPEGGQPQHF
TRBJ2-7 TRBD2 TRBV29-1 CSVPLPGTSGGGYEQYF
TRBJ1-3 TRBD1 TRBV5-5 CASSVDRGSSGNTIYF
TRBJ1-4 . TRBV12-3/TRBV12-4 CASSLVRDEKLFF
TRBJ2-1 TRBD2 TRBV7-9 CASSPSGTNEQFF
TRBJ1-1 . TRBV7-2 CASSLALGGDTEAFF
TRBJ1-2 . TRBV28 CASTPGAHNYGYTF
TRBJ2-6 . TRBV19 CASSKQQFSGANVLTF
TRBJ1-1 . TRBV19 CASSIVSRGEAFF
TRBJ2-2 TRBD1 TRBV29-1 CSADRGANTGELFF
TRBJ1-5 . TRBV6-2/TRBV6-3 CASSLTGTVGGQPQHF
TRBJ1-4 . TRBV4-3 CASSQDVSNEKLFF